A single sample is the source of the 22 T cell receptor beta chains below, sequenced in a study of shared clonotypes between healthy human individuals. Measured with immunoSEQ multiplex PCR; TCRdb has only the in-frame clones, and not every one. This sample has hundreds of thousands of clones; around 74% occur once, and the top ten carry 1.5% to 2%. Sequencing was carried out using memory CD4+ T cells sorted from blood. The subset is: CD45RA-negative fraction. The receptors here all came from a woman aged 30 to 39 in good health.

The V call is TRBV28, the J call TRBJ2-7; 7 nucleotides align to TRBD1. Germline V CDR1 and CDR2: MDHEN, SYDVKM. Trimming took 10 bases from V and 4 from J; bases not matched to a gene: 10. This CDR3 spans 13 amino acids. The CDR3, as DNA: TGTGCCATCACCGGGACAGTGGGGTACGAGCAGTACTTC. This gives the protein CAITGTVGYEQYF.

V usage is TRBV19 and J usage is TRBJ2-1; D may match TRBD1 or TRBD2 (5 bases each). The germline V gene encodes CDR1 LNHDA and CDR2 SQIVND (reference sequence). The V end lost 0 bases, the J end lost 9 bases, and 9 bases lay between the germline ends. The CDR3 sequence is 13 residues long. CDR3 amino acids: CASSIEQAGEQFF. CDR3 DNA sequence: TGTGCCAGTAGTATAGAACAGGCGGGTGAGCAGTTCTTC.

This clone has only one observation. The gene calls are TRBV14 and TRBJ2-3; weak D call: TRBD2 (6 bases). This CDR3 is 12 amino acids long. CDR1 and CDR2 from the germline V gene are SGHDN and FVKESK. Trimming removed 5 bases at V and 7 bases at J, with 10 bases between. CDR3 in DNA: TGTGCCAGCAGCACGGGACTTTATACGCAGTATTTT. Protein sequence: CASSTGLYTQYF.

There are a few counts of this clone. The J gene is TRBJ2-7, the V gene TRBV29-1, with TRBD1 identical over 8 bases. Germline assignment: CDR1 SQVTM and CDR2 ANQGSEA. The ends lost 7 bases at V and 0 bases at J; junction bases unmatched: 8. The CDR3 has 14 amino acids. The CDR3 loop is CSATGALSSYEQYF. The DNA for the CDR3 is TGCAGCGCGACAGGGGCTCTGAGCTCCTACGAGCAGTACTTC.

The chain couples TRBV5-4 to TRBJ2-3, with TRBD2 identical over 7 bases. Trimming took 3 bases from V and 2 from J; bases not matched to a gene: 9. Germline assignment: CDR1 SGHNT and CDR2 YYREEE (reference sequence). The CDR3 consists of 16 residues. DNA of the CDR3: TGTGCCAGCAGCTCCGGGACTACCCGGAACACAGATACGCAGTATTTT. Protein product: CASSSGTTRNTDTQYF.

CDR3 amino acids: CASSLTAEQYF. CDR3 DNA sequence: TGTGCCAGCAGCCTAACGGCCGAGCAGTACTTC. This chain connects TRBV6-1 to TRBJ2-7; D is undetermined. CDR1 is MNHNS, CDR2 SASEGT, per germline. This CDR3 contains 11 residues. V lost 6 bases to trimming and J lost 6 bases, with 9 bases between them.

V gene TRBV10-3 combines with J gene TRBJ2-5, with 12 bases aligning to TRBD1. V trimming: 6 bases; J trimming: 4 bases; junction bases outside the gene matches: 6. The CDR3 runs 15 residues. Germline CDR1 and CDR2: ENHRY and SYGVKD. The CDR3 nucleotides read TGTGCCATCAGGGGGACAGGGGGCGTAACAGAGACCCAGTACTTC. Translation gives CAIRGTGGVTETQYF.

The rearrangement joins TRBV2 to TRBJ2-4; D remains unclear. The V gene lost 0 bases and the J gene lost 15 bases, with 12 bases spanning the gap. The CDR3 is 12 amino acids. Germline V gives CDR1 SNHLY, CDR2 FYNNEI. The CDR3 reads CASSEARTRSYF. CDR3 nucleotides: TGTGCCAGCAGTGAAGCGAGGACCCGGTCGTACTTC.

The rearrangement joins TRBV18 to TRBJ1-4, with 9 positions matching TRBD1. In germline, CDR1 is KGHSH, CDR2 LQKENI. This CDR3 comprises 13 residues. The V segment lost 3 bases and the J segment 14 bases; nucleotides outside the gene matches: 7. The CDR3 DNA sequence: TGTGCCAGCTCACCGCGGGACAGGGACTTTCTGTTTTTT. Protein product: CASSPRDRDFLFF.

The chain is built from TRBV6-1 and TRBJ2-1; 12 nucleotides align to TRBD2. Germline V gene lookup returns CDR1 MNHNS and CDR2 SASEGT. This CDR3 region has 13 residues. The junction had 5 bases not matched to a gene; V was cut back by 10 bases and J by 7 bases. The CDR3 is CATRLAGVNEQFF. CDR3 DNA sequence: TGTGCCACCCGACTAGCGGGGGTGAATGAGCAGTTCTTC.

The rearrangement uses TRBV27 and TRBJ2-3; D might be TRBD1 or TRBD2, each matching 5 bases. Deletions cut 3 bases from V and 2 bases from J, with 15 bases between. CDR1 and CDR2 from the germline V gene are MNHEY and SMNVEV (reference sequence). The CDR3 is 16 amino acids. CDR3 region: CASSLYGGYDTDTQYF. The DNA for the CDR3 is TGTGCCAGCAGTTTGTATGGGGGTTACGACACAGATACGCAGTATTTT.

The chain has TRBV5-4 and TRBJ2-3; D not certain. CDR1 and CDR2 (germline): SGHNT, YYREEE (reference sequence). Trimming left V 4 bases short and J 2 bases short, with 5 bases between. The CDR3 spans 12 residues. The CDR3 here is CASSSTTDTQYF. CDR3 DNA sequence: TGTGCCAGCAGCAGCACCACAGATACGCAGTATTTT.

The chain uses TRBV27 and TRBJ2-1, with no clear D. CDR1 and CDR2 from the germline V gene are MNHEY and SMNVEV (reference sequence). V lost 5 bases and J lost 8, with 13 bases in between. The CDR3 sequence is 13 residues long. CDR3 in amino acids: CASSHFVDDEQFF. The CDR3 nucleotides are TGTGCCAGCAGTCACTTCGTCGATGATGAGCAGTTCTTC.

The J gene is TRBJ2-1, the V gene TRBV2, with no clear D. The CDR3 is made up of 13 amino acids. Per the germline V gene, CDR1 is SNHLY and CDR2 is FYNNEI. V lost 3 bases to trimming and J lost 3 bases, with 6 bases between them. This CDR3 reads CASSEGIYNEQFF. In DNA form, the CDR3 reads TGTGCCAGCAGTGAGGGTATCTACAATGAGCAGTTCTTC.

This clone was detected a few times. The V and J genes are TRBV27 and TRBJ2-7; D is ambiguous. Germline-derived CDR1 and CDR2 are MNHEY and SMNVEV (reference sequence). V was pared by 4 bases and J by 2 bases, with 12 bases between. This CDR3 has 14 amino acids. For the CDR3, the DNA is TGTGCCAGCAGTTCTTTGATAGGGACCTACGAGCAGTACTTC. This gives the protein CASSSLIGTYEQYF.

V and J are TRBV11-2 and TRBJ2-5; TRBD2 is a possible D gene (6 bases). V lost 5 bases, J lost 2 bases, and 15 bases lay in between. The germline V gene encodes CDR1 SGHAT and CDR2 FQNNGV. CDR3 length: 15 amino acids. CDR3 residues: CASSKRPGEQETQYF. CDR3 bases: TGTGCCAGCAGCAAAAGACCGGGAGAACAAGAGACCCAGTACTTC.

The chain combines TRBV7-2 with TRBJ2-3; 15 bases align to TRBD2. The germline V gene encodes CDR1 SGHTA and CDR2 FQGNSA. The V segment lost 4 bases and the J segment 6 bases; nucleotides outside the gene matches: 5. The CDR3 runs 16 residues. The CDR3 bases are TGTGCCAGCAGCTACTACGGACTAGCGGGAGGGGATACGCAGTATTTT. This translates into CASSYYGLAGGDTQYF.

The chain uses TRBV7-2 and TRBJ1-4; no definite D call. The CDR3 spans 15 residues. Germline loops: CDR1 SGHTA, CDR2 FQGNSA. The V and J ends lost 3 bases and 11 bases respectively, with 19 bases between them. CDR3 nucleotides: TGTGCCAGCAGCTTCCTTGCGACACCAGAATCTAAACTGTTTTTT. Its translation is CASSFLATPESKLFF.

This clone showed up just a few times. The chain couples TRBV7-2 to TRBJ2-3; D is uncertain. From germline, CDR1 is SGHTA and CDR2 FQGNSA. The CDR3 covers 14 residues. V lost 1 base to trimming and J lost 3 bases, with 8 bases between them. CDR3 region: CASSLGQVTDTQYF. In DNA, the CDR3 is TGTGCCAGCAGCTTAGGTCAGGTAACAGATACGCAGTATTTT.

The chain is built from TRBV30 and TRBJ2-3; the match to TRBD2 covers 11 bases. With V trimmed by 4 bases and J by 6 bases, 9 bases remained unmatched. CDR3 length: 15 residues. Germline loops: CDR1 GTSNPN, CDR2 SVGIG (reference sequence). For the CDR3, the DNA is TGTGCCTGGACTGGGACTAGCGGAGGGGCGGATACGCAGTATTTT. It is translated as CAWTGTSGGADTQYF.

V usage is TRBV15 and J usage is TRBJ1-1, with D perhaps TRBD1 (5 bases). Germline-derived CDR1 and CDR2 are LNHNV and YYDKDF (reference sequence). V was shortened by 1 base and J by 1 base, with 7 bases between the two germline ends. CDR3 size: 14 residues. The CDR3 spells CATSRARGNTEAFF. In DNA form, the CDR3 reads TGTGCCACCAGCAGAGCTAGGGGGAACACTGAAGCTTTCTTT.

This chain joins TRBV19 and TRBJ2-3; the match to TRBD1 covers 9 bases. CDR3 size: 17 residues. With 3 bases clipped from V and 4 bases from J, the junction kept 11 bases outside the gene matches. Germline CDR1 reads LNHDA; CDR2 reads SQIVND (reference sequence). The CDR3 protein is CASSIENRGLGADTQYF. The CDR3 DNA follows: TGTGCCAGTAGTATCGAGAACAGGGGGCTTGGAGCAGATACGCAGTATTTT.